One and the same sample provided the 19 T cell receptor beta chains below, sequenced in a study of CD8 T cells in ankylosing spondylitis. MiXCR, run by TCRdb on the 5' RACE reads, gives a single entry per CDR3 protein. The top ten clones hold approximately 5.9% of a sample with 150,000 to 200,000 distinct CDR3 sequences, roughly 34% of them seen once. The specimen sequenced was synovial fluid, either unsorted or a sorted T cell fraction (not recorded which). The receptor set was obtained from a male donor with ankylosing spondylitis.

The rearrangement links TRBV5-1 to TRBJ2-6; the D is unclear. CDR1 and CDR2 from the germline V gene are SGHRS and YFSETQ. Trimming left V 1 base short and J 0 bases short, with 20 bases between. The CDR3 loop spans 20 amino acids. The CDR3 loop is CASSLTPLTAGSSGANVLTF. The CDR3 DNA reads as TGCGCCAGCAGCTTGACTCCCTTGACGGCAGGATCCTCTGGGGCCAACGTCCTGACTTTC.

This clonotype appeared many times. The chain couples TRBV7-9 to TRBJ1-2; the D is unclear. CDR3 length equals 14 residues. V was clipped by 1 base and J by 1 base, with 7 bases between them. Per the germline V gene, CDR1 is SEHNR and CDR2 is FQNEAQ (reference sequence). CDR3 in DNA: TGTGCCAGCAGCTTAGTAACTGGTAACTATGGCTACACCTTC. Protein sequence: CASSLVTGNYGYTF.

This chain connects TRBV20-1 to TRBJ1-1, with D hard to call. Trimming stripped 3 bases from V and 0 bases from J, with 11 bases between. CDR3 length: 14 amino acids. From germline, CDR1 is DFQATT and CDR2 SNEGSKA (reference sequence). CDR3 sequence reads: CSASRSNLNTEAFF. The DNA of the CDR3 is TGCAGTGCTAGCCGTTCCAATTTGAACACTGAAGCTTTCTTT.

The chain links TRBV9 to TRBJ1-4, with no clear D. V was cut by 3 bases and J by 0 bases, with 6 bases left in between. Germline CDR1 is SGDLS and CDR2 is YYNGEE. The length of the CDR3 is 14 residues. The CDR3 region is CASSGTATNEKLFF. The CDR3 nucleotides are TGTGCCAGCAGCGGAACAGCAACTAATGAAAAACTGTTTTTT.

V gene TRBV11-2 combines with J gene TRBJ1-2, with a tentative D call TRBD1 (6 bases). Germline values: CDR1 SGHAT, CDR2 FQNNGV. The V and J ends lost 4 bases and 3 bases respectively, with 15 bases between them. The CDR3 is 15 residues long. CDR3 protein: CASSSRGGLDYGYTF. The DNA of the CDR3 is TGTGCCAGCAGCTCCAGAGGGGGGTTAGACTATGGCTACACCTTC.

There are a few counts of this clonotype. The CDR3 loop reads CASSSTGAGELFF. In nucleotides, the CDR3 is TGTGCCAGCAGTTCTACGGGAGCCGGGGAGCTGTTTTTT. The chain employs TRBV28 and TRBJ2-2, with D possibly matching TRBD2 (6 bases). This CDR3 is built from 13 residues. With 4 bases removed from V and 6 bases from J, the gap between germline ends came to 9 bases. Germline assignment: CDR1 MDHEN and CDR2 SYDVKM.

The chain links TRBV7-9 to TRBJ2-3; TRBD2 matches at 12 bases. V gave up 5 bases and J gave up 6 bases; unmatched junction bases: 6. Germline V gives CDR1 SEHNR, CDR2 FQNEAQ (reference sequence). This CDR3 is 15 amino acids long. The CDR3 DNA reads TGTGCCAGCAGCCCTAGCGGGAGGGCCGACGATACGCAGTATTTT. This encodes CASSPSGRADDTQYF.

The CDR3 is CSVGRENTEAFF. Here the CDR3 DNA reads TGCAGCGTTGGGAGAGAGAACACTGAAGCTTTCTTT. The rearrangement links TRBV29-1 to TRBJ1-1; D not resolved. This CDR3 has 12 amino acids. V gave up 4 bases and J gave up 1 base, with 7 bases separating them. Germline V gene data show CDR1 as SQVTM and CDR2 as ANQGSEA.

This clonotype was counted many times. The chain recombines TRBV6-2 or TRBV6-3 with TRBJ2-7, with D tentatively TRBD2 (5 bases). V lost 4 bases, J lost 7 bases, and 17 bases lay in between. The CDR3 runs 14 residues. Germline CDR1 MNHEY, CDR2 SVGEGT. The CDR3 loop reads CASSFRLPRGEQYF. Here the CDR3 DNA reads TGTGCCAGCAGTTTCCGACTGCCTCGAGGGGAGCAGTACTTC.

This clonotype has at least ten counts. This chain links TRBV4-3 with TRBJ2-3; 12 positions agree with TRBD2. CDR3 length: 17 residues. Looked up from germline, CDR1 is LGHNA and CDR2 is YSLEER. Losses at the gene ends were 1 base for V and 8 bases for J; bases not matched to a gene: 10. The CDR3 coding sequence is TGCGCCAGCAGCCAAGCGGCTAGCGGGGGGGCTAAAGCTACGCAGTATTTT. Its translation: CASSQAASGGAKATQYF.

CDR3 in DNA: TGTGCCAGCAGCTTAATGGCCTACAATGAGCAGTTCTTC. Translated, it gives CASSLMAYNEQFF. The chain joins TRBV7-3 to TRBJ2-1; no clear D gene. The V gene lost 1 base and the J gene lost 2 bases, with 3 bases spanning the gap. This CDR3 region has 13 residues. Germline V lookup: CDR1 SGHTA, CDR2 FQGTGA.

This clonotype was counted between two and nine times. The chain employs TRBV14 and TRBJ2-1; tentatively, D is TRBD2 (6 bases). The V gene's germline CDR1 is SGHDN and CDR2 FVKESK. V was clipped by 4 bases and J by 0 bases, with 7 bases between them. This CDR3 has 14 amino acids. DNA of the CDR3: TGTGCCAGCAGCCCGGGACTCTCCTACAATGAGCAGTTCTTC. This sequence encodes CASSPGLSYNEQFF.

This clonotype was seen a few times. The chain is built from TRBV11-2 and TRBJ2-5; possible D gene TRBD2, 8 bases. Trimming left V 5 bases short and J 5 bases short, with 24 bases between. Germline values: CDR1 SGHAT, CDR2 FQNNGV. This CDR3 spans 17 amino acids. This CDR3 reads CASSPYLTGTRRETQYF. DNA for the CDR3: TGTGCCAGCAGCCCCTACTTGACAGGGACTAGGAGGGAGACCCAGTACTTC.

The chain links TRBV2 to TRBJ2-2; 9 bases match TRBD1. J gave up 0 bases and V 9 bases, and 8 bases lay outside the gene matches. Germline CDR1 reads SNHLY; CDR2 reads FYNNEI. CDR3 length: 16 amino acids. The CDR3 protein is CARGHRGPPNTGELFF. DNA of the CDR3: TGTGCCAGGGGGCACAGGGGGCCACCGAACACCGGGGAGCTGTTTTTT.

CDR3 region: CASLRGGTYEQYF. CDR3 bases: TGTGCCAGCCTGCGGGGGGGCACCTACGAGCAGTACTTC. This rearrangement joins TRBV5-8 to TRBJ2-7; 9 bases fit TRBD2. The ends lost 7 bases at V and 2 bases at J; junction bases unmatched: 4. This CDR3 is built from 13 residues. Germline V gives CDR1 SGHTS, CDR2 YDEGEE.

The CDR3 protein is CASSYSVAGPDEQYF. The CDR3 DNA is TGTGCCAGCAGTTACTCGGTCGCAGGACCTGACGAGCAGTACTTC. The chain is built from TRBV6-2 or TRBV6-3 and TRBJ2-7; D is undetermined. V was clipped by 0 bases and J by 5 bases, with 14 bases between them. Looked up from germline, CDR1 is MNHEY and CDR2 is SVGEGT. This CDR3 has 15 residues.

Only a few counts were recorded for this clonotype. The CDR3 spells CSARDMREGMRNSPLHF. CDR3 in DNA: TGCAGTGCTAGAGATATGAGGGAGGGCATGCGGAATTCACCCCTCCACTTT. The chain couples TRBV20-1 to TRBJ1-6; the D is unclear. V was pared by 0 bases and J by 7 bases, with 19 bases between. Germline loops: CDR1 DFQATT, CDR2 SNEGSKA (reference sequence). This CDR3 comprises 17 residues.

The genes are TRBV29-1 and TRBJ1-1; the match to TRBD1 covers 7 bases. The CDR3 runs to 16 residues. The germline CDR1 and CDR2 sequences are SQVTM and ANQGSEA. Losses at the gene ends were 5 bases for V and 3 bases for J; bases not matched to a gene: 15. CDR3 sequence reads: CSVPGTAHPVDTEAFF. The CDR3 DNA sequence: TGCAGCGTTCCCGGGACAGCCCACCCCGTGGACACTGAAGCTTTCTTT.

This clonotype has more than one count but fewer than ten. The chain employs TRBV14 and TRBJ1-1, with a tentative D call TRBD1 (5 bases). The CDR3 has 14 residues. Trimming left V 3 bases short and J 5 bases short, with 13 bases between. Germline CDR1 is SGHDN and CDR2 is FVKESK. The CDR3 region has the DNA TGTGCCAGCAGCCAGGGGCCAGGGCGAACTGAAGCTTTCTTT. Amino acids: CASSQGPGRTEAFF.